The TCR beta chain described here comes from a study of blood T cell repertoires in COVID-19. Looking at the study overall: From T cells, B-cell-depleted T cells, or PBMCs came the material, which was cDNA or gDNA.

Germline V lookup: CDR1 SGHTA, CDR2 FQGNSA. The length of the CDR3 is 14 residues. Trimming removed 4 bases at V and 0 bases at J, with 8 bases between. The method was immunoSEQ multiplex PCR; TCRdb's version includes in-frame clones alone and lacks a portion of them. The profile shows about 300,000 clones, about nine tenths of them singletons. The chain carries TRBV7-2 and TRBJ2-3; TRBD2 might be the D (6 bases). Sequencing was done on a sample of PBMCs or T cells enriched from blood (not recorded which). This TCR came from a woman in her forties or fifties who had been exposed to COVID-19. The CDR3 bases are TGTGCCAGCAGCTCGGGACTGAGCACAGATACGCAGTATTTT. Translated, it gives CASSSGLSTDTQYF.